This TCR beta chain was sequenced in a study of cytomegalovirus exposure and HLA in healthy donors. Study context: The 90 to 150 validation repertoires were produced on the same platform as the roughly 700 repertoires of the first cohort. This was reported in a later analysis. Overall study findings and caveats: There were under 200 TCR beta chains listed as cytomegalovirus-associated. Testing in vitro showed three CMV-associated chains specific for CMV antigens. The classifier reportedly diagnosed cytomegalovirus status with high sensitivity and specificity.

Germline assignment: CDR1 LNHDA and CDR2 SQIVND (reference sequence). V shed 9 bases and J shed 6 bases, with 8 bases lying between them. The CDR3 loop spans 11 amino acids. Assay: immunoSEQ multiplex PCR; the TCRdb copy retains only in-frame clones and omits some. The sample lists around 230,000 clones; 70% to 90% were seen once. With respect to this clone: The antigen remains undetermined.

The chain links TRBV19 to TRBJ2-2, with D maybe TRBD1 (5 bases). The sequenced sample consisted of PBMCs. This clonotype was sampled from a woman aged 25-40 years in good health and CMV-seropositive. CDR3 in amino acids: CASRAAGELFF. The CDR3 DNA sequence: TGTGCCAGCAGGGCGGCCGGGGAGCTGTTTTTT.